Each of the 8 T cell receptor beta chains below was sequenced from the same sample in a study of CD8 T cells in Susac syndrome. Reverse transcription of 0.5 to 1 ug RNA was performed with random hexamers. In TCRdb, the immunoSEQ multiplex PCR reads were re-called with MiXCR into one record per CDR3 protein. Of more than 200,000 distinct CDR3 sequences in the sample, about 90% were seen once. Sample: CD8+ T cells from PBMCs. These receptor sequences come from a human donor with multiple sclerosis.

The chain couples TRBV5-6 to TRBJ2-5; 9 bases are a match to TRBD1. The V segment lost 4 bases and the J segment 5 bases; nucleotides outside the gene matches: 3. The CDR3 contains 13 residues. In germline, CDR1 is SGHDT, CDR2 YYEEEE. Here the CDR3 DNA reads TGTGCCAGCAGCATTGACAGGGGGGAGACCCAGTACTTC. Translated, it gives CASSIDRGETQYF.

The rearrangement joins TRBV4-3 to TRBJ2-1; D unclear. V lost 0 bases and J 8 bases, leaving 14 bases between the germline ends. Germline CDR1 and CDR2: LGHNA and YSLEER. The CDR3 runs 15 residues. DNA for the CDR3: TGCGCCAGCAGCCAAGATTTTTCCCTTCAGGATGAGCAGTTCTTC. Protein sequence: CASSQDFSLQDEQFF.

Worth noting for this clonotype: Given the absence of the conserved phenylalanine or tryptophan at the CDR3 end, a read error is likely. The chain is built from TRBV15 and TRBJ2-5, with D perhaps assigned TRBD1 or TRBD2 (6 bases each). With 0 bases removed from V and 5 bases from J, the gap between germline ends came to 10 bases. The CDR3 sequence is 14 residues long. Germline V lookup: CDR1 LNHNV, CDR2 YYDKDF (reference sequence). The CDR3 protein is CATSRDGGRETQYL. For the CDR3, the DNA is TGTGCCACCAGCAGAGATGGGGGGCGGGAGACCCAGTACCTC.

The chain employs TRBV30 and TRBJ1-5; D uncertain. Looked up from germline, CDR1 is GTSNPN and CDR2 is SVGIG (reference sequence). The CDR3 runs to 15 residues. With 0 bases removed from V and 3 bases from J, the gap between germline ends came to 12 bases. This CDR3 is CAWSVGGGYNQPQHF. DNA of the CDR3: TGTGCCTGGAGTGTAGGCGGAGGATACAATCAGCCCCAGCATTTT.

The rearrangement uses TRBV7-9 and TRBJ2-5; D is perhaps TRBD2 (7 bases). Germline V CDR1 and CDR2: SEHNR, FQNEAQ (reference sequence). The CDR3 has 15 residues. The V end lost 1 base, the J end lost 5 bases, and 14 bases lay between the germline ends. As DNA, the CDR3 is TGTGCCAGCAGCTTAGTCGGAGGGGGAGGGGAGACCCAGTACTTC. Translating it yields CASSLVGGGGETQYF. The variable domain in full, completed from reference TRBV7-9 and TRBJ2-5, reads DTGVSQNPRHKITKRGQNVTFRCDPISEHNRLYWYRQTLGQGPEFLTYFQNEAQLEKSRLLSDRFSAERPKGSFSTLEIQRTEQGDSAMYLCASSLVGGGGETQYFGPGTRLLVL.

The gene calls are TRBV7-2 and TRBJ2-1; D remains ambiguous. The CDR3 length is 11 residues. Germline V gene sequence: CDR1 SGHTA, CDR2 FQGNSA. Trimming took 4 bases from V and 10 from J, leaving 8 bases between them. The CDR3 loop is CASSSVSEQFF. The CDR3 coding sequence is TGTGCCAGCAGCTCCGTGAGCGAGCAGTTCTTC.

This chain joins TRBV28 and TRBJ1-5; D call uncertain. Germline V gives CDR1 MDHEN, CDR2 SYDVKM. V shed 3 bases and J shed 0 bases, with 6 bases lying between them. The CDR3 consists of 14 residues. The CDR3, as DNA: TGTGCCAGCAGTTTTGGGGATAGCAATCAGCCCCAGCATTTT. Protein sequence: CASSFGDSNQPQHF.

This chain connects TRBV6-1 to TRBJ2-2, with D possibly being TRBD1 (8 bases). The CDR3 length is 17 residues. CDR1 MNHNS and CDR2 SASEGT come from the germline V gene. Trimming removed 6 bases from V and 7 bases from J, with 24 bases in between. The DNA of the CDR3 is TGTGCCAGCAGCGGCAGGGGGCCCCGCGCGGGGGACGGGGAGCTGTTTTTT. Residues: CASSGRGPRAGDGELFF.